Below, 12 T cell receptor beta chains from the same sample are listed, as sequenced in a study of cytomegalovirus exposure and HLA in healthy donors. Both 60 Vbeta primers and 13 Jbeta primers went into the PCR. The table came from immunoSEQ multiplex PCR; TCRdb's copy has only in-frame clones and leaves some out. The data hold about 150,000 clones, with roughly 70% observed a single time. Specimen: PBMCs. The receptors were gathered from a male donor in good health and CMV-seronegative.

The V call is TRBV6-5, the J call TRBJ1-4; 7 positions agree with TRBD1. This CDR3 is built from 15 residues. Germline assignment: CDR1 MNHEY and CDR2 SVGAGI. The ends lost 6 bases at V and 10 bases at J; junction bases unmatched: 14. CDR3 loop: CASSLRQGAEGKLFF. CDR3 coding DNA: TGTGCCAGCAGCCTTAGACAGGGCGCCGAAGGAAAACTGTTTTTT.

This sequence joins TRBV6-1 and TRBJ1-2; TRBD1 agrees at 7 bases. This CDR3 region has 15 residues. V lost 7 bases to trimming and J lost 1 base; unmatched junction nucleotides: 9. Per the germline V gene, CDR1 is MNHNS and CDR2 is SASEGT. The CDR3 region is CASNSGQPHNYGYTF. The CDR3 coding sequence is TGTGCCAGCAACTCGGGACAGCCACATAACTATGGCTACACCTTC.

The chain recombines TRBV4-1 with TRBJ1-2; D is unclear. The CDR3 is made up of 16 amino acids. V lost 0 bases and J lost 4, with 15 bases in between. Germline V gives CDR1 MGHRA, CDR2 YSYEKL. This chain's CDR3 is CASSQDIKREVYGYTF. In DNA form, the CDR3 reads TGCGCCAGCAGCCAAGATATAAAGCGGGAAGTCTATGGCTACACCTTC.

CDR3: CASSPRAAGGDEGEAFF. As DNA, the CDR3 is TGTGCCAGCTCACCACGTGCGGCAGGGGGCGACGAGGGTGAAGCTTTCTTT. The genes are TRBV18 and TRBJ1-1; the match to TRBD1 covers 8 bases. Trimming took 1 base from V and 7 from J; bases not matched to a gene: 14. CDR1 KGHSH and CDR2 LQKENI come from the germline V gene. The CDR3 totals 17 residues.

This sequence joins TRBV2 and TRBJ2-5, with D perhaps matching TRBD1 (5 bases). CDR3 length: 13 amino acids. Germline V lookup: CDR1 SNHLY, CDR2 FYNNEI. V was trimmed by 5 bases and J by 3 bases, leaving 10 bases between them. The CDR3: CASSQQVEETQYF. In DNA, the CDR3 is TGTGCCAGCAGTCAACAGGTCGAAGAGACCCAGTACTTC.

This chain joins TRBV28 and TRBJ1-2, with 7 bases identical to TRBD1. CDR1 is MDHEN and CDR2 is SYDVKM in the germline V gene. This CDR3 is built from 14 residues. The trim removed 5 bases at V and 2 bases at J, leaving 5 bases unmatched. CDR3 amino acids: CASSLGQENYGYTF. The CDR3 DNA reads TGTGCCAGCAGTCTCGGACAGGAAAACTATGGCTACACCTTC.

This rearrangement joins TRBV7-2 to TRBJ1-1; 8 bases are a match to TRBD1. The ends lost 4 bases at V and 4 bases at J; junction bases unmatched: 8. Germline CDR1 is SGHTA and CDR2 is FQGNSA. This CDR3 has 15 residues. CDR3 in amino acids: CASSSRGLGSTEAFF. The CDR3 nucleotides read TGTGCCAGCAGCTCCAGGGGGCTGGGGTCCACTGAAGCTTTCTTT.

The J gene is TRBJ2-7, the V gene TRBV5-1, with a weak D call TRBD2 (5 bases). V lost 0 bases and J lost 2, with 15 bases in between. The germline V gene encodes CDR1 SGHRS and CDR2 YFSETQ. The CDR3 runs 16 residues. CDR3 amino acids: CASSLGASRNTYEQYF. CDR3 bases: TGCGCCAGCAGCTTGGGGGCTAGCAGAAACACCTACGAGCAGTACTTC.

The chain combines TRBV18 with TRBJ2-7; D is undetermined. In germline, CDR1 is KGHSH, CDR2 LQKENI. Trimming removed 5 bases from V and 2 bases from J, with 7 bases in between. The CDR3 consists of 12 residues. The CDR3 sequence: CASSSVTYEQYF. CDR3 coding DNA: TGTGCCAGCTCATCCGTTACCTACGAGCAGTACTTC. The full variable domain, rest sourced from reference TRBV18 and TRBJ2-7, is NAGVMQNPRHLVRRRGQEARLRCSPMKGHSHVYWYRQLPEEGLKFMVYLQKENIIDESGMPKERFSAEFPKEGPSILRIQQVVRGDSAAYFCASSSVTYEQYFGPGTRLTVT.

This chain uses TRBV19 with TRBJ1-1; 10 nucleotides agree with TRBD1. The trim removed 6 bases at V and 2 bases at J, leaving 12 bases unmatched. The CDR3 totals 17 residues. CDR1 is LNHDA and CDR2 is SQIVND in the germline V gene (reference sequence). The CDR3 loop reads CASRGGPGQGINTEAFF. As DNA, the CDR3 is TGTGCCAGTAGGGGAGGCCCGGGACAGGGGATCAACACTGAAGCTTTCTTT. The full variable domain, its missing parts supplied by reference TRBV19 and TRBJ1-1, is DGGITQSPKYLFRKEGQNVTLSCEQNLNHDAMYWYRQDPGQGLRLIYYSQIVNDFQKGDIAEGYSVSREKKESFPLTVTSAQKNPTAFYLCASRGGPGQGINTEAFFGQGTRLTVV.

The rearrangement links TRBV18 to TRBJ2-6, with 10 bases aligning to TRBD2. Germline loops: CDR1 KGHSH, CDR2 LQKENI. Unmatched junction bases numbered 7, after V lost 4 bases and J lost 1 base. The CDR3 consists of 18 residues. The CDR3: CASSLAVSGGSGANVLTF. The CDR3 region has the DNA TGTGCCAGCTCACTCGCGGTTAGCGGGGGGTCTGGGGCCAACGTCCTGACTTTC.

This chain joins TRBV9 and TRBJ2-1, with 7 nucleotides matching TRBD2. CDR3 length: 15 amino acids. CDR1 SGDLS and CDR2 YYNGEE come from the germline V gene. V lost 3 bases to trimming and J lost 0 bases; unmatched junction nucleotides: 3. CDR3 protein: CASSGGGGSYNEQFF. The CDR3 nucleotides are TGTGCCAGCAGCGGTGGGGGGGGCTCCTACAATGAGCAGTTCTTC.